This TCR beta chain was sequenced in a study of OX40 agonist ivuxolimab in advanced cancers. Overall study: Each patient was given ivuxolimab into a vein every 2 weeks, at 0.01 to 10 mg/kg. The eligibility criteria allowed prior anti-PD-1, anti-PD-L1 or anti-CTLA-4 therapy, and 40% had some.

In regard to this clone: Its antigen is unidentified.

Study-level results: Circulating CD4+ and CD8+ T cells showed clonal expansion by week 6 at 0.1 to 3.0 mg/kg. Individuals who were partial responders at 0.1-3.0 mg/kg had clonal expansion that ranked among the lowest.

Assay: immunoSEQ multiplex PCR; the TCRdb copy retains only in-frame clones and omits some. The data hold about 60,000 clones, with about nine tenths observed a single time. This clonotype was sampled from an adult with an advanced solid tumor such as melanoma, head and neck, liver or kidney cancer. This material consisted of CD4+ or CD8+ T cells sorted from blood, taken in a trial of the OX40 agonist ivuxolimab.

CDR3 in DNA: TGTGCCAGCAGTGACGTGGGGGCCGTCCCCTACGAGCAGTACTTC. This encodes CASSDVGAVPYEQYF. This chain uses TRBV2 with TRBJ2-7; D is possibly TRBD1 (6 bases). This CDR3 is built from 15 residues. The germline V gene has CDR1 SNHLY and CDR2 FYNNEI. V was cut by 3 bases and J by 2 bases, with 14 bases left in between.